This TCR beta chain was found in a study of graft-versus-host responses after intestinal transplantation (dated by TCRdb to 2020 to 2023). Some background on the complete study: The transplants that recipients received were multivisceral, liver-intestinal, or isolated intestinal. Every recipient was given anti-thymocyte globulin induction, followed by approximately 3 years of maintenance tacrolimus and steroids. Graft-versus-host and host-versus-graft alloreactive T cell clones were tracked in the graft, circulation and bone marrow after intestinal transplantation using bulk TCR-beta CDR3 sequencing. To identify alloreactive clones, pre-transplant mixed lymphocyte reaction products were sequenced and compared with unstimulated pre-transplant donor and recipient T cells. The cohort enrolled about two dozen intestinal transplant recipients, one of whom was a retransplant, and 3 patients without pretransplant specimens were excluded. Donor T cell macrochimerism was defined as a peak of at least 4% donor T cells among recipient peripheral blood mononuclear cells. Samples from a few later patients were sequenced in-house on an Illumina MiSeq with MiXCR processing rather than by the commercial service.

From a lookup of the germline V gene (reference sequence), CDR1 and CDR2 are SGHKS and YYEKEE. The CDR3 measures 16 amino acids from cysteine to phenylalanine. The retained sequence is limited to the CDR3, 48 bases, with the frame set at the first base. Unmatched junction bases come to 8, with V trimmed by 3 bases and J by 2 bases. The time point label corresponds to: cells obtained before transplantation from donor or recipient. CD3+CD4+ and CD3+CD8+ populations were FACS-sorted from unstimulated pre-transplant donor and recipient cells taken from spleen or lymph nodes. The paper's findings and limits, for the study overall: The conclusions were limited by the relatively low number and heterogeneity of the intestinal transplant patients. Early after transplant, peak levels of circulating GvH clones were found to be associated with declines in HvG clones. High GvH to HvG T cell clonal ratios were observed in the allografts of patients with donor T cell macrochimerism. GvH clones turned up in recipient bone marrow, with some appearing earlier in ileal mucosa or blood, a pattern consistent with an intestinal mucosal origin.

As regards this clone: Its antigen is not yet known. Base qualities are not provided; no much larger clone lies one nucleotide away.

Libraries came from the immunoSEQ multiplex PCR assay. For most patients, genomic DNA was isolated with the Qiagen DNeasy Blood and Tissue Kit and sent frozen to Adaptive Biotechnologies for TCR sequencing. For most patients, genomic DNA was subjected to high-throughput TCR-beta CDR3 sequencing by Adaptive Biotechnologies. The paper's data handling went like this. Adaptive's ImmunoSEQ software supplied the TCR sequencing data for more than 15 patients, while MiXCR and VDJtools were used to process three other patients. To correct CD4 versus CD8 sorting errors, any sequence found in both subsets at a frequency ratio below 5:1 was removed. CDR3 nucleotide sequences shared by donor and recipient were removed because the origin of these sequences could not be assigned. To be classed as alloreactive, a clone needed at least 2-fold expansion over unstimulated cells and a minimum CFSE-low frequency of 0.002% (template counts) or 0.001% (read counts). Mappable clones were those detected in sequenced pre-transplant spleen, lymph node, or MLR CFSE-low populations of the donor or recipient. The cumulative frequency of alloreactive clones was calculated as a percentage of all sequences, weighted by copy number. Drawn from immuneACCESS, this table holds only the in-frame rearrangements with V and J called that TCRdb kept. Clones are partly lost; checked studies trace under half to an unresolved V gene and leave the rest unexplained. For V, J and clone size, that table is used; D and trimming come from the DNA. The table for this sample lists about 86,000 clones; roughly nine tenths of them were counted only once. The ten largest clones capture 0.5% of the sample.

The chain links TRBV5-5 with TRBJ2-7, and 10 junction bases match TRBD2. The clonotype comes from a human donor who received an intestinal transplant. Sequenced here: unstimulated CD8+ T cells sorted from spleen or lymph node cells, sampled before intestinal transplant. This receptor carries the CDR3 CASSSQREGSTYEQYF. The sequenced DNA is TGTGCCAGCAGCTCGCAGCGGGAGGGGAGCACCTACGAGCAGTACTTC.